Listed below are T cell receptor beta chains from one sample, sequenced in a study of T cell changes during pregnancy in multiple sclerosis. Assay: immunoSEQ multiplex PCR; the TCRdb copy retains only in-frame clones and omits some. The sample comprises 76,000 or so clones, roughly 95% of which are singletons, and about 0.8% rests with the top ten. Sequences were derived from peripheral blood, sampled in the second trimester of pregnancy. These receptors were obtained from a female donor in good health, enrolled as a control in a pregnancy study. Both conserved end residues are part of each CDR3. D genes are given only for firm matches. Clone size is shown for a subset of rows, as once, few, many or a class of expanded clone.

v_gene,d_gene,j_gene,abundance,CDR3aa,CDR3nt
TRBV30,TRBD1,TRBJ1-1,NA,CAWSDGGTGDTEAFF,TGTGCCTGGAGTGACGGAGGGACAGGGGACACTGAAGCTTTCTTT
TRBV5-6,TRBD1,TRBJ2-1,NA,CASSLDRVNEQFF,TGTGCCAGCAGCTTAGACAGGGTTAATGAGCAGTTCTTC
TRBV14,TRBD1,TRBJ2-2,NA,CASSLRRQGVLHGELFF,TGTGCCAGCAGCCTCCGGAGACAGGGGGTTTTACACGGGGAGCTGTTTTTT
TRBV10-3,NA,TRBJ1-3,once,CAISELNNRVGNTIYF,TGTGCCATCAGTGAGCTAAATAACAGGGTTGGAAACACCATATATTTT
TRBV4-3,NA,TRBJ1-1,NA,CASSQGLVGGNTEAFF,TGCGCCAGCAGCCAGGGCCTGGTCGGGGGGAACACTGAAGCTTTCTTT
TRBV9,TRBD2,TRBJ2-3,NA,CASSVGLAGGRVSTDTQYF,TGTGCCAGCAGCGTGGGACTAGCGGGGGGGCGGGTTAGTACAGATACGCAGTATTTT
TRBV6-5,NA,TRBJ2-2,NA,CASSYSTGNTGELFF,TGTGCCAGCAGTTACTCGACAGGGAACACCGGGGAGCTGTTTTTT
TRBV10-3,NA,TRBJ2-7,once,CAISVGQPYEQYF,TGTGCCATCAGTGTAGGACAGCCCTACGAGCAGTACTTC
TRBV12-5,NA,TRBJ1-4,NA,CASGLVGEGLEKLFF,TGTGCTAGTGGTTTGGTTGGGGAGGGTCTTGAAAAACTGTTTTTT
TRBV6-6,NA,TRBJ1-1,NA,CASSSTGNTEAFF,TGTGCCAGCAGTTCGACAGGGAACACTGAAGCTTTCTTT
TRBV19,NA,TRBJ2-3,NA,CASRPTWTPSTDTQYF,TGTGCCAGTAGACCTACGTGGACACCGAGCACAGATACGCAGTATTTT
TRBV6-1,TRBD2,TRBJ2-3,NA,CASGEGGTDTQYF,TGTGCCAGCGGGGAGGGAGGCACAGATACGCAGTATTTT
TRBV4-2,NA,TRBJ2-3,NA,CASSQVAGLLTDTQYF,TGTGCCAGCAGCCAAGTCGCGGGCCTCCTCACAGATACGCAGTATTTT
TRBV19,NA,TRBJ1-2,NA,CATTPGGSNYGYTF,TGTGCCACCACCCCGGGGGGATCGAACTATGGCTACACCTTC
TRBV7-3,NA,TRBJ1-1,NA,CASSLTGSGTEAFF,TGTGCCAGCAGTTTGACAGGATCAGGCACTGAAGCTTTCTTT
TRBV5-4,NA,TRBJ1-2,NA,CASSLGGAGNYGYTF,TGTGCCAGCAGCTTAGGAGGGGCGGGTAACTATGGCTACACCTTC
TRBV7-9,NA,TRBJ1-1,few,CASSLVSPTTMNTEAFF,TGTGCCAGCAGCTTAGTCAGTCCCACTACCATGAACACTGAAGCTTTCTTT
TRBV14,NA,TRBJ1-2,once,CASSPGYYGYTF,TGTGCCAGCAGCCCGGGATACTATGGCTACACCTTC
TRBV6-1,NA,TRBJ2-7,few,CASSELPTETYEQYF,TGTGCCAGCAGTGAATTACCGACAGAGACCTACGAGCAGTACTTC
TRBV7-2,NA,TRBJ1-1,NA,CASSLPGGKVGAFF,TGTGCCAGCAGCCTTCCGGGGGGGAAGGTGGGAGCTTTCTTT
TRBV7-3,TRBD1,TRBJ2-1,NA,CASSPNVGTGVNEQFF,TGTGCCAGCAGCCCAAACGTTGGGACAGGGGTCAATGAGCAGTTCTTC
TRBV7-8,NA,TRBJ1-1,NA,CASSLAMNTEAFF,TGTGCCAGCAGCTTAGCTATGAACACTGAAGCTTTCTTT
TRBV4-3,TRBD2,TRBJ2-3,once,CASSRYPSPRGFADTQYF,TGCGCCAGCAGCCGATACCCTTCCCCGCGGGGGTTCGCAGATACGCAGTATTTT
TRBV6-1,NA,TRBJ2-7,NA,CASSEGTGFEAYEQYF,TGTGCCAGCAGTGAGGGCACAGGGTTCGAGGCCTACGAGCAGTACTTC
TRBV10-1,NA,TRBJ1-1,NA,CASSESSEANTEAFF,TGCGCCAGCAGTGAGTCGTCCGAGGCGAACACTGAAGCTTTCTTT
TRBV5-4,NA,TRBJ1-3,NA,CASSSGVTGNTIYF,TGTGCCAGCAGCTCAGGGGTGACTGGAAACACCATATATTTT
TRBV19,NA,TRBJ1-2,NA,CASNAGVYGYTF,TGTGCAAGCAATGCAGGGGTCTATGGCTACACCTTC
TRBV7-2,NA,TRBJ2-3,few,CASSLAPTSARNTQYF,TGTGCCAGCAGCTTAGCCCCCACCAGCGCAAGGAATACGCAGTATTTT
TRBV11-1,TRBD2,TRBJ2-1,NA,CASSRGLAGFEQFF,TGTGCCAGCAGCCGGGGACTAGCGGGGTTTGAGCAGTTCTTC
TRBV6-1,NA,TRBJ2-7,NA,CASSPEGGAAYEQYF,TGTGCCAGCAGTCCAGAGGGGGGGGCAGCGTACGAGCAGTACTTC
TRBV7-9,TRBD1,TRBJ2-4,NA,CASSRSDRGIQYF,TGTGCCAGCAGCAGATCTGACAGGGGCATTCAGTACTTC
TRBV7-2,TRBD1,TRBJ2-1,NA,CASSLLAGGVNEQFF,TGTGCCAGCAGCTTATTGGCAGGGGGCGTGAATGAGCAGTTCTTC
TRBV27,NA,TRBJ1-2,NA,CASSLSRAAYGYTF,TGTGCCAGCAGTTTATCGAGGGCCGCCTATGGCTACACCTTC
TRBV9,NA,TRBJ1-3,NA,CASSVAPGGTGNTIYF,TGTGCCAGCAGCGTAGCTCCCGGGGGGACTGGAAACACCATATATTTT
TRBV16,TRBD1,TRBJ1-1,NA,CASSQSGGQGGTEAFF,TGTGCCAGCAGCCAATCGGGGGGACAGGGCGGTACTGAAGCTTTCTTT
TRBV18,TRBD1,TRBJ2-7,NA,CASSPRQGDEQYF,TGTGCCAGCTCACCTCGACAGGGGGACGAGCAGTACTTC
TRBV5-1,NA,TRBJ2-2,NA,CASSLRGSLNTGELFF,TGCGCCAGCAGCCTTCGGGGGAGCCTGAACACCGGGGAGCTGTTTTTT
TRBV7-6,TRBD2,TRBJ2-5,NA,CASSAYGLAGGSETQYF,TGTGCCAGCAGCGCTTACGGACTAGCGGGGGGATCAGAGACCCAGTACTTC
TRBV5-1,TRBD1,TRBJ1-1,NA,CASRPGQGVSNTEAFF,TGCGCCAGCCGCCCGGGACAGGGGGTATCGAACACTGAAGCTTTCTTT
TRBV13,NA,TRBJ2-1,NA,CASSLTGELNEQFF,TGTGCCAGCAGCTTAACGGGGGAACTCAATGAGCAGTTCTTC
TRBV18,NA,TRBJ1-2,NA,CASSPQPDSYGYTF,TGTGCCAGCTCACCACAACCGGACAGTTATGGCTACACCTTC
TRBV29-1,NA,TRBJ1-2,NA,CSVEEGSIRHGYTF,TGCAGCGTTGAAGAGGGCAGCATCAGGCATGGCTACACCTTC
TRBV7-9,TRBD1,TRBJ1-4,NA,CASSYVTGLWANEKLFF,TGTGCCAGCAGTTATGTGACAGGGCTATGGGCTAATGAAAAACTGTTTTTT
TRBV7-2,NA,TRBJ2-1,once,CASSLGGIGDTSYNEQFF,TGTGCCAGCAGCTTAGGGGGTATAGGGGACACGTCCTACAATGAGCAGTTCTTC
TRBV2,NA,TRBJ1-1,once,CASSDSVTEAFF,TGTGCCAGCAGTGATTCGGTAACTGAAGCTTTCTTT
TRBV7-9,NA,TRBJ1-1,NA,CASSLSQGDTEAFF,TGTGCCAGCAGCTTATCCCAAGGGGACACTGAAGCTTTCTTT
TRBV9,NA,TRBJ1-6,NA,CASSPREGMQPLHF,TGTGCCAGCAGCCCCAGGGAAGGCATGCAACCCCTCCACTTT
TRBV29-1,NA,TRBJ1-1,NA,CSVEEGGAILGTEAFF,TGCAGCGTTGAAGAAGGGGGGGCCATTCTGGGGACTGAAGCTTTCTTT
TRBV15,NA,TRBJ1-2,NA,CATRGEQNFGNYGYTF,TGTGCCACCAGGGGTGAACAGAACTTTGGGAACTATGGCTACACCTTC
TRBV30,NA,TRBJ1-6,NA,CAWSPSSYNSPLHF,TGTGCCTGGTCGCCGAGCTCCTATAATTCACCCCTCCACTTT
TRBV7-3,TRBD1,TRBJ1-2,once,CASSPQGFGGGYTF,TGTGCCAGCAGCCCACAGGGGTTCGGTGGTGGCTACACCTTC
TRBV2,TRBD2,TRBJ2-1,NA,CASSRSSGGARNEQFF,TGTGCCAGCAGTCGAAGTAGCGGGGGGGCCCGAAATGAGCAGTTCTTC
TRBV7-2,NA,TRBJ1-3,NA,CASSLRSRQSSGNTIYF,TGTGCCAGCAGCCTCCGGTCCCGACAGAGCTCTGGAAACACCATATATTTT
TRBV6-6,TRBD1,TRBJ2-7,once,CASTGTASSYEQYF,TGTGCCAGCACCGGGACAGCTTCATCCTACGAGCAGTACTTC
TRBV18,NA,TRBJ2-3,NA,CASSPPTGSTDTQYF,TGTGCCAGCTCACCACCGACGGGAAGCACAGATACGCAGTATTTT